The clone carrying this TCR beta chain has just a few counts. The sample belongs to a study of blood T cell repertoires in COVID-19. The germline gives CDR1 MGHRA, CDR2 YSYEKL. The V and J ends lost 4 bases and 1 base respectively, with 13 bases between them. CDR3 length: 15 amino acids. Generated by immunoSEQ multiplex PCR, the TCRdb table keeps only in-frame clones and is missing some. The sample contains some 460,000 clones, nearly 90% of which appear only once. Input material: PBMCs or T cells enriched from blood (not recorded which). The sequence was obtained from a young woman with acute COVID-19. This sequence joins TRBV4-1 and TRBJ1-1; D gene unclear. The CDR3 is CASSPATGKNTEAFF. CDR3 DNA sequence: TGCGCCAGCAGCCCAGCCACGGGGAAGAACACTGAAGCTTTCTTT.